The next 29 T cell receptor beta chains were all read from a single sample in a study of regulatory T cells in long-lasting Graves disease. Time point defined: persistent/refractory GD, antithyroid drugs over 5 years with positive TRAb. Preparation of the TCR library used RNA extracted from PBMCs. CDR3 regions were amplified by Arm-PCR using iRepertoire HTBI primers to build TCR beta libraries. TCRdb fed the multiplex PCR reads into MiXCR, producing one record per CDR3 protein. The repertoire includes hundreds of thousands of distinct CDR3 sequences, more than 20% of them detected once, and about 20% sits in the top ten. The input for sequencing was peripheral blood mononuclear cells (PBMCs), taken when the disease was refractory, from a patient treated with antithyroid drugs. These receptors all stem from a female donor with Graves disease.

This clonotype was counted at least ten times. The rearrangement links TRBV12-3 or TRBV12-4 to TRBJ2-2, with 7 bases identical to TRBD2. The CDR3 consists of 15 residues. V dropped 7 bases and J dropped 0; count of bases not matched to a gene: 5. The CDR3: CASNQREPNTGELFF. The CDR3 region has the DNA TGTGCCAGCAATCAGCGGGAACCGAACACCGGGGAGCTGTTTTTT.

The chain employs TRBV27 and TRBJ2-2; D is tentatively TRBD1 or TRBD2 (5 bases each). Germline V gene data show CDR1 as MNHEY and CDR2 as SMNVEV (reference sequence). This CDR3 contains 16 residues. V was trimmed by 5 bases and J by 5 bases, leaving 18 bases between them. The CDR3 protein is CASSLSGAPGTGELFF. CDR3 sequence (DNA): TGTGCCAGCAGTCTCTCCGGGGCCCCGGGTACCGGGGAGCTGTTTTTT.

This clonotype was observed at least ten times. The chain couples TRBV12-3 or TRBV12-4 to TRBJ1-1; D unresolved. This CDR3 spans 13 amino acids. Trimming stripped 5 bases from V and 7 bases from J, with 14 bases between. The chain's CDR3 is CASSPGIVLEAFF. The CDR3, as DNA: TGTGCCAGCAGTCCGGGTATCGTCCTTGAAGCTTTCTTT.

There are many counts of this clonotype. The chain recombines TRBV7-2 with TRBJ2-7, with a tentative D call TRBD1 (6 bases). The CDR3 has 13 residues. Germline CDR1 and CDR2: SGHTA and FQGNSA. Trimming stripped 5 bases from V and 4 bases from J, with 12 bases between. The CDR3 here is CASSTQTGYEQYF. Here the CDR3 DNA reads TGTGCCAGCAGCACCCAGACAGGATACGAGCAGTACTTC.

This clonotype was detected ten times or more. This chain links TRBV7-2 with TRBJ2-5; no firm D call. The CDR3 runs 11 residues. Germline V gene lookup returns CDR1 SGHTA and CDR2 FQGNSA. V lost 5 bases and J lost 5, with 6 bases in between. CDR3 loop: CASSLTETQYF. As DNA, the CDR3 is TGTGCCAGCAGCCTCACGGAGACCCAGTACTTC.

This clonotype was observed at least ten times. The chain's CDR3 is CASSETPGLAGGMETQYF. As DNA, the CDR3 is TGTGCCAGCAGTGAAACCCCCGGGCTAGCGGGAGGAATGGAGACCCAGTACTTC. This chain connects TRBV2 to TRBJ2-5; 11 bases align to TRBD2. Trimming removed 2 bases from V and 5 bases from J; junction bases left unmatched: 13. CDR3 length: 18 amino acids. The germline CDR1 and CDR2 sequences are SNHLY and FYNNEI.

The chain combines TRBV5-1 with TRBJ2-7; 9 nucleotides line up with TRBD1. The CDR3 spans 16 residues. V was pared by 3 bases and J by 4 bases, with 11 bases of the junction left unmatched. Germline values: CDR1 SGHRS, CDR2 YFSETQ. The CDR3 region has the DNA TGCGCCAGCAGCTCCCGGGACAGGGAGTTCGGGTACGAGCAGTACTTC. It translates to CASSSRDREFGYEQYF.

This clonotype was seen a few times. The chain is built from TRBV5-6 and TRBJ1-6; D possibly corresponds to TRBD1 (6 bases). Trimming pared 2 bases from V and 13 bases from J, leaving 13 bases between. CDR1 is SGHDT, CDR2 YYEEEE, per germline. This CDR3 has 13 residues. DNA for the CDR3: TGTGCCAGCAGCTTCCCGGGGGCGCACCCCCTCCACTTT. Encoded protein: CASSFPGAHPLHF. The variable domain in full, with the rest retrieved from reference TRBV5-6 and TRBJ1-6, is DAGVTQSPTHLIKTRGQQVTLRCSPKSGHDTVSWYQQALGQGPQFIFQYYEEEERQRGNFPDRFSGHQFPNYSSELNVNALLLGDSALYLCASSFPGAHPLHFGNGTRLTVT.

The chain is built from TRBV20-1 and TRBJ1-4; D possibly corresponds to TRBD1 (6 bases). CDR1 DFQATT and CDR2 SNEGSKA come from the germline V gene (reference sequence). This CDR3 has 14 residues. The V end lost 4 bases, the J end lost 0 bases, and 9 bases lay between the germline ends. Here the CDR3 reads CSATGAATNEKLFF. CDR3 sequence (DNA): TGCAGTGCTACAGGGGCCGCAACTAATGAAAAACTGTTTTTT.

There are many counts of this clonotype. V is TRBV7-2 and J is TRBJ2-5, with 12 nucleotides matching TRBD2. Germline-derived CDR1 and CDR2 are SGHTA and FQGNSA. The V segment lost 7 bases and the J segment 2 bases; nucleotides outside the gene matches: 11. This CDR3 contains 17 residues. The CDR3 DNA is TGTGCCAGCACCCCGGGTCTACTAGCGGGAGGTCAAGAGACCCAGTACTTC. Amino acid sequence: CASTPGLLAGGQETQYF.

Comments on this clonotype: This sequence may be a read error, since a much larger clone differs from it by one base. The chain combines TRBV13 with TRBJ2-5; D not certain. Trimming took off 1 base at V and 4 bases at J, with 7 bases between the two ends. From germline, CDR1 is PRHDT and CDR2 FYEKMQ (reference sequence). This CDR3 is 13 amino acids long. CDR3 sequence: CASSLAARETQYF. The CDR3 coding sequence is TGTGCCAGCAGCTTAGCAGCCCGAGAGACCCAGTACTTC.

The chain combines TRBV28 with TRBJ2-5; 7 nucleotides line up with TRBD1. With 5 bases clipped from V and 5 bases from J, the junction kept 11 bases outside the gene matches. Germline V gene data show CDR1 as MDHEN and CDR2 as SYDVKM. The CDR3 is 15 residues long. DNA of the CDR3: TGTGCCAGCAGTCATAGGACAGGAGGCACCGAGACCCAGTACTTC. Translation gives CASSHRTGGTETQYF.

This chain connects TRBV12-3 or TRBV12-4 to TRBJ2-4; D is uncertain. The length of the CDR3 is 15 residues. V was cut by 4 bases and J by 2 bases, with 12 bases left in between. The CDR3 region is CASSSVGDPKNIQYF. CDR3 coding DNA: TGTGCCAGCAGTTCAGTAGGTGATCCCAAAAACATTCAGTACTTC.

CDR3 loop: CRGVSHVAGELFF. In DNA form, the CDR3 reads TGCAGGGGGGTATCGCATGTCGCCGGGGAGCTGTTTTTT. The chain carries TRBV20-1 and TRBJ2-2; D tentatively fits TRBD1 or TRBD2 (5 bases each). The CDR3 is 13 amino acids. CDR1 DFQATT and CDR2 SNEGSKA come from the germline V gene (reference sequence).

In this sample, this clonotype turned up a few times. The V gene is TRBV5-1, the J gene TRBJ1-1; possibly TRBD1 for D (5 bases). Looked up from germline, CDR1 is SGHRS and CDR2 is YFSETQ. The CDR3 sequence is 14 residues long. Trimming pared 4 bases from V and 10 bases from J, leaving 20 bases between. CDR3 nucleotides: TGCGCCAGCAGCGGGAGCGCAGGGACCTTGGGAGCTTTCTTT. Its protein product is CASSGSAGTLGAFF.

This clonotype has only a few counts. The J gene is TRBJ1-3, the V gene TRBV15; tentative D call: TRBD1 (5 bases). The CDR3 is 17 residues long. V was clipped by 0 bases and J by 3 bases, with 15 bases between them. Germline V gene lookup returns CDR1 LNHNV and CDR2 YYDKDF (reference sequence). CDR3 sequence (DNA): TGTGCCACCAGCAGAGATCGGGGCGTCCGTGTTGGAAACACCATATATTTT. Translation gives CATSRDRGVRVGNTIYF. The full variable domain, in which reference TRBV15 and TRBJ1-3 provide the parts outside the CDR3, is DAMVIQNPRYQVTQFGKPVTLSCSQTLNHNVMYWYQQKSSQAPKLLFHYYDKDFNNEADTPDNFQSRRPNTSFCFLDIRSPGLGDTAMYLCATSRDRGVRVGNTIYFGEGSWLTVV.

This clonotype was found a few times. The chain carries TRBV6-2 or TRBV6-3 and TRBJ2-7; 9 bases line up with TRBD1. With V trimmed by 8 bases and J by 7 bases, 9 bases remained unmatched. CDR3 length: 13 amino acids. In germline, CDR1 is MNHEY, CDR2 SVGEGT. CDR3 sequence (DNA): TGTGCCAGCTCCGGGACAGGGAGCGGTGAGCAGTACTTC. This translates into CASSGTGSGEQYF.

The V gene is TRBV7-2, the J gene TRBJ2-5, with 9 positions matching TRBD1. In germline, CDR1 is SGHTA, CDR2 FQGNSA. Germline trimming cut 4 bases from V and 4 bases from J; bases unmatched to any gene: 7. This CDR3 has 15 amino acids. Written as DNA, the CDR3 is TGTGCCAGCAGCTCACAGGGGGCAGTCCCAGAGACCCAGTACTTC. Amino acid sequence: CASSSQGAVPETQYF.

This clonotype was detected only a few times. The V call is TRBV29-1, the J call TRBJ2-7; TRBD1 might be the D (5 bases). From germline, CDR1 is SQVTM and CDR2 ANQGSEA. The CDR3 covers 15 residues. Trimming removed 0 bases at V and 3 bases at J, with 15 bases between. CDR3 in amino acids: CSVEEGFAGNYEQYF. CDR3 nucleotide sequence: TGCAGCGTTGAAGAGGGGTTTGCAGGGAACTACGAGCAGTACTTC.

This clonotype has ten or more counts. The chain uses TRBV7-2 and TRBJ1-2, with 10 nucleotides matching TRBD1. V dropped 0 bases and J dropped 7; count of bases not matched to a gene: 2. CDR3 size: 14 residues. Germline V gene sequence: CDR1 SGHTA, CDR2 FQGNSA. This chain's CDR3 is CASSLAGTGVGYTF. The DNA of the CDR3 is TGTGCCAGCAGCTTAGCCGGGACAGGGGTTGGCTACACCTTC.

This clonotype was picked up many times. The V gene is TRBV5-1, the J gene TRBJ1-2; 7 bases align to TRBD1. This CDR3 has 14 amino acids. Germline CDR1 is SGHRS and CDR2 is YFSETQ. The V segment lost 0 bases and the J segment 4 bases; nucleotides outside the gene matches: 3. CDR3 in DNA: TGCGCCAGCAGCTTGGAGGGACAGCCCTATGGCTACACCTTC. It specifies CASSLEGQPYGYTF. The full variable domain, rest sourced from reference TRBV5-1 and TRBJ1-2, is KAGVTQTPRYLIKTRGQQVTLSCSPISGHRSVSWYQQTPGQGLQFLFEYFSETQRNKGNFPGRFSGRQFSNSRSEMNVSTLELGDSALYLCASSLEGQPYGYTFGSGTRLTVV.

This chain links TRBV6-2 or TRBV6-3 with TRBJ2-1; TRBD2 matches at 7 bases. Unmatched junction bases numbered 10, after V lost 5 bases and J lost 12 bases. CDR3 length: 13 residues. The germline V gene encodes CDR1 MNHEY and CDR2 SVGEGT. The CDR3 protein is CASSQLRGEGQFF. The CDR3 region has the DNA TGTGCCAGCAGTCAACTACGAGGGGAGGGGCAGTTCTTC.

This chain joins TRBV30 and TRBJ2-7, with TRBD1 matching 7 bases. There are 15 residues in the CDR3. Germline lookup yields CDR1 GTSNPN and CDR2 SVGIG (reference sequence). V lost 0 bases, J lost 2 bases, and 7 bases stayed unmatched. The CDR3, as DNA: TGTGCCTGGAGTGTCGGGGACAGACTGACCTACGAGCAGTACTTC. Residues: CAWSVGDRLTYEQYF.

The chain combines TRBV6-1 with TRBJ1-4; 8 bases line up with TRBD1. Germline loops: CDR1 MNHNS, CDR2 SASEGT. With 5 bases clipped from V and 4 bases from J, the junction kept 6 bases outside the gene matches. The CDR3 contains 15 residues. The CDR3 protein is CASSQQGDINEKLFF. CDR3 in DNA: TGTGCCAGCAGTCAACAGGGGGACATTAATGAAAAACTGTTTTTT.

This clonotype has at least ten counts. The chain has TRBV15 and TRBJ1-1; tentatively, D is TRBD1 (6 bases). In germline, CDR1 is LNHNV, CDR2 YYDKDF (reference sequence). The CDR3 has 17 amino acids. V shed 0 bases and J shed 4 bases, with 18 bases lying between them. The CDR3 loop is CATSRDPGASSGTEAFF. In DNA form, the CDR3 reads TGTGCCACCAGCAGAGATCCGGGGGCATCCAGCGGCACTGAAGCTTTCTTT.

This clonotype was seen at least ten times. The CDR3 nucleotides read TGTGCCAGCTCACCACCGGAAGCTGAAGCTTTCTTT. Its translation is CASSPPEAEAFF. This chain connects TRBV18 to TRBJ1-1; no clear D gene. V gave up 0 bases and J gave up 6 bases, with 5 bases separating them. Germline CDR1 KGHSH, CDR2 LQKENI. This CDR3 is built from 12 residues.

This clonotype was recorded many times. V usage is TRBV27 and J usage is TRBJ2-2, with no clear D. Trimming pared 6 bases from V and 6 bases from J, leaving 8 bases between. CDR1 and CDR2 from the germline V gene are MNHEY and SMNVEV (reference sequence). The CDR3 covers 12 residues. CDR3 DNA sequence: TGTGCCAGCAGCTTGTTTCCCGGGGAGCTGTTTTTT. The encoded protein is CASSLFPGELFF.

This clonotype was counted ten times or more. The chain is built from TRBV5-6 and TRBJ2-7, with D possibly TRBD1 on 6 matching bases. Germline assignment: CDR1 SGHDT and CDR2 YYEEEE. The CDR3 is 13 amino acids. The V and J ends lost 7 bases and 3 bases respectively, with 14 bases between them. This CDR3 is CASGYRDNYEQYF. The CDR3 nucleotides read TGTGCCAGCGGCTACCGGGACAACTACGAGCAGTACTTC.

There are a few counts of this clonotype. The chain carries TRBV5-1 and TRBJ2-4; D gene ambiguous. The germline CDR1 and CDR2 sequences are SGHRS and YFSETQ. CDR3 size: 17 residues. V was cut by 0 bases and J by 0 bases, with 13 bases left in between. The CDR3 is CASSLALTDLAKNIQYF. The CDR3 region has the DNA TGCGCCAGCAGCTTGGCCCTAACAGATCTAGCCAAAAACATTCAGTACTTC.